Here is one T cell receptor beta chain with its context. The junction shows a germline mismatch at one end, possibly a read error. The V gene's germline CDR1 is MNHEY and CDR2 SMNVEV (reference sequence). The CDR3 loop spans 13 amino acids. This record comes from a study of blood T cell repertoires in COVID-19. Study in general: The cDNA or gDNA used as material had been derived from T cells, B-cell-depleted T cells, or PBMCs.

Recruits, aged roughly 18 to 100 years, lived in 24 US areas. Assignment of participants to cohorts was predicated upon participant-reported clinical history. As processed by the authors: Using reference gene primer amplification, nucleated cell counts were estimated. Profiled with immunoSEQ multiplex PCR; TCRdb holds only in-frame clones, not every one. V and J calls and clone size follow that table, whereas D and trimming were derived from the DNA. The sample yields more than 200,000 clones, 80% seen once. Sequenced input: PBMCs or T cells enriched from blood (not recorded which). This receptor was taken from a man aged 25 to 40 with acute COVID-19. The chain couples TRBV27 to TRBJ1-2, with D perhaps matching TRBD1 (5 bases). In DNA form, the CDR3 reads TGTGCCAGCAGTCCCTCGGTCGCGGGACTCGCAGCCTTC. This gives the protein CASSPSVAGLAAF.